The 18 T cell receptor beta chains below were found in one sample sequenced in a study of regulatory T cells. Study-wide points: In CD3G-deficient patients, conventional CD4+ T cells were enriched for hydrophobic CDR3 residues at positions 6 and 7.

Their antigens are not known. The PCR used 52 TRBV and 13 TRBJ primers. Sequencing was performed with immunoSEQ multiplex PCR; in TCRdb, only in-frame clones are kept and a portion is missing. The sample holds some 29,000 clones, 92% seen once. What was sequenced was conventional CD4+ T cells sorted from blood. These receptors originate from a person between 18 and 30 years old with CD3G deficiency.

V is TRBV28 and J is TRBJ2-2, with TRBD2 as a possible D gene (6 bases). Germline assignment: CDR1 MDHEN and CDR2 SYDVKM. The CDR3 covers 15 residues. The germline V and J ends were trimmed by 3 bases and 4 bases, with 12 bases remaining between them. CDR3 amino acids: CASSFRRGRTGELFF. In DNA form, the CDR3 reads TGTGCCAGCAGTTTTCGGAGGGGTCGCACCGGGGAGCTGTTTTTT.

V is TRBV7-9 and J is TRBJ2-1; 8 positions match TRBD2. In germline, CDR1 is SEHNR, CDR2 FQNEAQ (reference sequence). Germline trimming cut 5 bases from V and 3 bases from J; bases unmatched to any gene: 6. The CDR3 runs 15 residues. CDR3 loop: CASSIHGGVYNEQFF. The CDR3, as DNA: TGTGCCAGCAGCATCCACGGGGGGGTCTACAATGAGCAGTTCTTC.

This clone appeared a single time. The chain couples TRBV19 to TRBJ2-1; 10 nucleotides line up with TRBD2. CDR1 and CDR2 (germline): LNHDA, SQIVND (reference sequence). This CDR3 is 14 amino acids long. Unmatched junction bases numbered 6, after V lost 3 bases and J lost 10 bases. CDR3 nucleotides: TGTGCCAGTAGTATGAGCGGGAGGGGATTGGAGCAGTTCTTC. Amino acid sequence: CASSMSGRGLEQFF.

The chain recombines TRBV28 with TRBJ1-5; TRBD1 aligns across 8 bases. Germline V gene lookup returns CDR1 MDHEN and CDR2 SYDVKM. The CDR3 extends over 15 amino acids. The V segment lost 5 bases and the J segment 3 bases; nucleotides outside the gene matches: 6. CDR3 region: CASSPGGAVNQPQHF. The CDR3 coding sequence is TGTGCCAGCAGTCCAGGGGGCGCCGTCAATCAGCCCCAGCATTTT.

The chain recombines TRBV30 with TRBJ2-1, with no clear D. The CDR3 length is 11 residues. CDR1 is GTSNPN and CDR2 is SVGIG in the germline V gene (reference sequence). The ends were cut back, 2 bases at V and 7 bases at J, with 6 bases in the middle. CDR3 region: CAWSKLNEQFF. DNA for the CDR3: TGTGCCTGGAGTAAGCTAAATGAGCAGTTCTTC.

The chain employs TRBV21-1 and TRBJ2-3; no DNA check was done on the table's D call, TRBD1. TRBV21-1 constitutes a pseudogene. The CDR3 contains 15 residues. The CDR3 DNA follows: TGTGCCAGCAGCAAAGAAGGACAGACCACAGATACGCAGTATTTT. It translates to CASSKEGQTTDTQYF.

The chain is built from TRBV5-1 and TRBJ1-1; no definite D call. CDR3 size: 13 residues. Deletions cut 0 bases from V and 1 base from J, with 4 bases between. Germline-derived CDR1 and CDR2 are SGHRS and YFSETQ. CDR3 bases: TGCGCCAGCAGCTTGGACAAGAACACTGAAGCTTTCTTT. Its protein product is CASSLDKNTEAFF.

The rearrangement uses TRBV21-1 and TRBJ2-4. TRBV21-1 is tagged as a pseudogene. The CDR3 spans 15 residues. Written as DNA, the CDR3 is TGTGCCAGCAGGGGGGAGCGGCTAGCCAAAAACATTCAGTACTTC. This encodes CASRGERLAKNIQYF.

The chain couples TRBV5-1 to TRBJ1-2, with 9 nucleotides matching TRBD1. The CDR3 covers 14 residues. V lost 3 bases and J lost 4; bases outside the gene matches: 4. Germline CDR1 and CDR2: SGHRS and YFSETQ. CDR3 nucleotides: TGCGCCAGCAGCTGGACAGGGGACGGCTATGGCTACACCTTC. Translation gives CASSWTGDGYGYTF.

The table lists this clone with a count of one. The chain links TRBV6-5 to TRBJ2-2; D gene unclear. Trimming took off 7 bases at V and 7 bases at J, with 19 bases between the two ends. The CDR3 is 15 amino acids. Germline assignment: CDR1 MNHEY and CDR2 SVGAGI. CDR3 DNA sequence: TGTGCCAGCACTAGACTGAGCTCCTTATACGGGGAGCTGTTTTTT. It yields the protein CASTRLSSLYGELFF.

V usage is TRBV5-4 and J usage is TRBJ2-3; TRBD1 agrees at 9 bases. V trimming: 4 bases; J trimming: 0 bases; junction bases outside the gene matches: 9. The CDR3 spans 17 residues. Germline V gene sequence: CDR1 SGHNT, CDR2 YYREEE (reference sequence). The CDR3 sequence: CASSPGGGQGSTDTQYF. Written as DNA, the CDR3 is TGTGCCAGCAGCCCGGGTGGGGGACAGGGAAGCACAGATACGCAGTATTTT.

This clone was counted once. The chain links TRBV19 to TRBJ2-2, with 11 bases identical to TRBD1. Trimming at V came to 5 bases and at J to 7 bases, leaving 6 bases not matched to a gene. The CDR3 runs 15 residues. Germline V gives CDR1 LNHDA, CDR2 SQIVND (reference sequence). CDR3 sequence reads: CASSSWDRGNGELFF. The CDR3 region has the DNA TGTGCCAGTAGTTCCTGGGACAGGGGGAACGGGGAGCTGTTTTTT.

This chain connects TRBV6-1 to TRBJ2-1, with 12 bases aligning to TRBD1. The trim removed 3 bases at V and 9 bases at J, leaving 3 bases unmatched. The CDR3 is 14 residues long. The germline CDR1 and CDR2 sequences are MNHNS and SASEGT. The CDR3 region is CASSEGQGAGEQFF. The CDR3 DNA sequence: TGTGCCAGCAGTGAGGGACAGGGGGCCGGTGAGCAGTTCTTC.

V is TRBV5-1 and J is TRBJ2-7; 10 bases match TRBD1. Germline CDR1 SGHRS, CDR2 YFSETQ. The CDR3 extends over 15 amino acids. V dropped 0 bases and J dropped 5; count of bases not matched to a gene: 5. CDR3 region: CASSLEGTGVDEQYF. DNA for the CDR3: TGCGCCAGCAGCTTGGAAGGGACAGGGGTCGACGAGCAGTACTTC.

The V call is TRBV7-9, the J call TRBJ2-7; tentatively, D is TRBD1 or TRBD2 (5 bases each). CDR3 length: 13 amino acids. Germline V lookup: CDR1 SEHNR, CDR2 FQNEAQ (reference sequence). V was clipped by 1 base and J by 3 bases, with 7 bases between them. CDR3 region: CASSLGGDYEQYF. The CDR3 DNA follows: TGTGCCAGCAGCTTAGGAGGGGACTACGAGCAGTACTTC. Drawing the rest from reference TRBV7-9 and TRBJ2-7, the complete variable domain is DTGVSQNPRHKITKRGQNVTFRCDPISEHNRLYWYRQTLGQGPEFLTYFQNEAQLEKSRLLSDRFSAERPKGSFSTLEIQRTEQGDSAMYLCASSLGGDYEQYFGPGTRLTVT.

The chain carries TRBV9 and TRBJ1-1; no reliable D call. The V gene's germline CDR1 is SGDLS and CDR2 YYNGEE. Trimming removed 0 bases from V and 4 bases from J, with 13 bases in between. This CDR3 spans 15 amino acids. The CDR3 protein is CASSVGSGVGTEAFF. CDR3 DNA: TGTGCCAGCAGCGTAGGATCGGGCGTGGGCACTGAAGCTTTCTTT.

The chain couples TRBV6-1 to TRBJ1-2; D remains ambiguous. Trimming pared 2 bases from V and 4 bases from J, leaving 11 bases between. The CDR3 contains 14 residues. CDR1 and CDR2 (germline): MNHNS, SASEGT. The CDR3 DNA sequence: TGTGCCAGCAGTGAAAGTCGGGCGTTCTATGGCTACACCTTC. It translates to CASSESRAFYGYTF.

The chain uses TRBV6-6 and TRBJ1-5; D unclear. In germline, CDR1 is MNHNY, CDR2 SVGAGI (reference sequence). This CDR3 has 13 residues. V lost 6 bases and J lost 4, with 10 bases in between. This chain's CDR3 is CASSLDGNQPQHF. The CDR3 bases are TGTGCCAGCAGCCTGGACGGAAATCAGCCCCAGCATTTT.